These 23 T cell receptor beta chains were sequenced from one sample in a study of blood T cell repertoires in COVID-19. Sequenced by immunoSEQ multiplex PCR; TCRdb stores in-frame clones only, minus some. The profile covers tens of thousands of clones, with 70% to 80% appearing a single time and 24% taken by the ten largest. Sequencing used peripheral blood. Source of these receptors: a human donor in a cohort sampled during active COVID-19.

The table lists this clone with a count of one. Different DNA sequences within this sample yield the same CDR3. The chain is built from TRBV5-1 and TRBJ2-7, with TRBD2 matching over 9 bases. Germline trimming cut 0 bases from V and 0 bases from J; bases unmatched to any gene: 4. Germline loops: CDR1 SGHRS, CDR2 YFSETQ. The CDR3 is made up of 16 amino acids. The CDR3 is CASSLGVAGASYEQYF. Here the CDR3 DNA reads TGCGCCAGCAGCTTGGGGGTAGCGGGGGCCTCCTACGAGCAGTACTTC.

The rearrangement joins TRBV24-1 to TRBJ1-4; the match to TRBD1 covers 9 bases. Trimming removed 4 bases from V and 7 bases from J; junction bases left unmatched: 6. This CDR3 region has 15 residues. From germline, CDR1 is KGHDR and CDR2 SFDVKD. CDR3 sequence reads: CATSDPGQGGEKLFF. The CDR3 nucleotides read TGTGCCACCAGTGACCCGGGACAGGGTGGTGAAAAACTGTTTTTT.

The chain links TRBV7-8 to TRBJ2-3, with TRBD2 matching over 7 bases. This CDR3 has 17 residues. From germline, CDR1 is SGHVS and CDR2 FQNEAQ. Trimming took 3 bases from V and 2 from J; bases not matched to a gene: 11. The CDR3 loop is CASSFLPSGLNTDTQYF. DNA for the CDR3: TGTGCCAGCAGCTTCCTTCCTAGCGGATTAAACACAGATACGCAGTATTTT.

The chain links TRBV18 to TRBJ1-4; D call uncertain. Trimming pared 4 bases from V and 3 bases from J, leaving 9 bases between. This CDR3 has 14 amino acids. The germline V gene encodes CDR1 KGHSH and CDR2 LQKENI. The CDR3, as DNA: TGTGCCAGCTCACGACAACCGTCTAATGAAAAACTGTTTTTT. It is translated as CASSRQPSNEKLFF.

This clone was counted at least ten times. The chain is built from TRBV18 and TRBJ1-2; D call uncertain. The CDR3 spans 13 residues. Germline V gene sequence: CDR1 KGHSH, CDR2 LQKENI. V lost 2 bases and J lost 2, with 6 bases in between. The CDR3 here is CASSPGGNYGYTF. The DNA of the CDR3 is TGTGCCAGCTCACCAGGAGGGAACTATGGCTACACCTTC. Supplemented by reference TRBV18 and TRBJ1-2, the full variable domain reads NAGVMQNPRHLVRRRGQEARLRCSPMKGHSHVYWYRQLPEEGLKFMVYLQKENIIDESGMPKERFSAEFPKEGPSILRIQQVVRGDSAAYFCASSPGGNYGYTFGSGTRLTVV.

Here the CDR3 DNA reads TGTGCCAGCTCACCACAGGCGCTAGCGGGAGCGGGCCAAGAGACCCAGTACTTC. Encoded protein: CASSPQALAGAGQETQYF. The chain joins TRBV18 to TRBJ2-5; 10 nucleotides line up with TRBD2. This CDR3 region has 18 residues. V lost 1 base, J lost 1 base, and 9 bases stayed unmatched. From germline, CDR1 is KGHSH and CDR2 LQKENI.

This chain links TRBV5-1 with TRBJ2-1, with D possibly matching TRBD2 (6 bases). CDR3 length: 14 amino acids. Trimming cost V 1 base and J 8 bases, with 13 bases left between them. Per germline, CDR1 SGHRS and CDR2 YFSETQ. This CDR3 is CASSLSPPGDEQFF. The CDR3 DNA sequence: TGCGCCAGCAGCTTGTCCCCCCCGGGGGATGAGCAGTTCTTC.

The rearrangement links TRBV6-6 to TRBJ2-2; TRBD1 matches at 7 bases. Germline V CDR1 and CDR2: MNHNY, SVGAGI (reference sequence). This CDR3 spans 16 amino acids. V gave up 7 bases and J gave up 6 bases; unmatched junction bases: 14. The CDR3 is CASMSLRQGLSGELFF. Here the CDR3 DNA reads TGTGCCAGCATGAGTTTAAGACAGGGATTATCCGGGGAGCTGTTTTTT.

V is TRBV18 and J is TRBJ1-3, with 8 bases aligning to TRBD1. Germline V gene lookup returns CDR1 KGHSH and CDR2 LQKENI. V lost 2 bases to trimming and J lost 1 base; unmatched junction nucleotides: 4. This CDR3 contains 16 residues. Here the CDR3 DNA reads TGTGCCAGCTCACCAGGACAGGGAGGTTCTGGAAACACCATATATTTT. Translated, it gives CASSPGQGGSGNTIYF. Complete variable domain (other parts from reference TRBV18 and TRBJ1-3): NAGVMQNPRHLVRRRGQEARLRCSPMKGHSHVYWYRQLPEEGLKFMVYLQKENIIDESGMPKERFSAEFPKEGPSILRIQQVVRGDSAAYFCASSPGQGGSGNTIYFGEGSWLTVV.

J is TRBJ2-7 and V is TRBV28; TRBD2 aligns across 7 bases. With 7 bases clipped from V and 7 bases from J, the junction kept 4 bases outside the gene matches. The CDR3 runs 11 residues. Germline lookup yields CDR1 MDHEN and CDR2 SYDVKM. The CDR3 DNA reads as TGTGCCAGCATGCACGGGGGGGAGCAGTACTTC. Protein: CASMHGGEQYF.

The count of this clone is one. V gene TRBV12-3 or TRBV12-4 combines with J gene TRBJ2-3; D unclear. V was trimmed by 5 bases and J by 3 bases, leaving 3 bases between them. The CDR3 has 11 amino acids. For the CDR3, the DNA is TGTGCCAGCAGTCGGACAGATACGCAGTATTTT. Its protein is CASSRTDTQYF.

The CDR3 protein is CASTPVWRANTGELFF. The CDR3 region has the DNA TGTGCCAGCACCCCGGTGTGGAGGGCGAACACCGGGGAGCTGTTTTTT. The chain employs TRBV2 and TRBJ2-2, with D possibly matching TRBD2 (6 bases). The V end lost 7 bases, the J end lost 0 bases, and 15 bases lay between the germline ends. Germline values: CDR1 SNHLY, CDR2 FYNNEI. This CDR3 comprises 16 residues.

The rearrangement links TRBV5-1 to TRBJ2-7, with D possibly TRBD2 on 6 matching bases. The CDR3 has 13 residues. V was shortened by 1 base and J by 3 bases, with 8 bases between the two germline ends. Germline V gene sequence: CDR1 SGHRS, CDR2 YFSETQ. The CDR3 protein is CASSLTDYYEQYF. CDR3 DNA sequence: TGCGCCAGCAGCTTGACGGACTACTACGAGCAGTACTTC.

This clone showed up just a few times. The CDR3 coding sequence is TGTGCCAGCAGTCTAGTGGCTAGCGGGAGCACAGATACGCAGTATTTT. Its translation is CASSLVASGSTDTQYF. This chain uses TRBV7-9 with TRBJ2-3; 8 nucleotides align to TRBD2. The V gene's germline CDR1 is SEHNR and CDR2 FQNEAQ (reference sequence). This CDR3 spans 16 amino acids. The V segment lost 6 bases and the J segment 0 bases; nucleotides outside the gene matches: 8.

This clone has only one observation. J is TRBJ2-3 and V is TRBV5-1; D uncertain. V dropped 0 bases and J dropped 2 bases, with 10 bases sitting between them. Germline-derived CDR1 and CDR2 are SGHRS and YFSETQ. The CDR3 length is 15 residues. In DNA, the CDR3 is TGCGCCAGCAGCTTGGCCCCGCGAGCCACAGATACGCAGTATTTT. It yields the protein CASSLAPRATDTQYF. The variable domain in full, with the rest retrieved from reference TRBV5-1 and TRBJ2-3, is KAGVTQTPRYLIKTRGQQVTLSCSPISGHRSVSWYQQTPGQGLQFLFEYFSETQRNKGNFPGRFSGRQFSNSRSEMNVSTLELGDSALYLCASSLAPRATDTQYFGPGTRLTVL.

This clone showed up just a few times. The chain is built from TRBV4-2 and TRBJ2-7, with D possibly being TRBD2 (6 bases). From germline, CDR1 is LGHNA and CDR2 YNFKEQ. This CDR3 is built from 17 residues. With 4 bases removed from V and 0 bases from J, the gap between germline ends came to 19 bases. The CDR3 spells CASSRLEGAGISYEQYF. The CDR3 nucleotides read TGTGCCAGCAGCCGCCTGGAGGGAGCGGGTATCTCCTACGAGCAGTACTTC.

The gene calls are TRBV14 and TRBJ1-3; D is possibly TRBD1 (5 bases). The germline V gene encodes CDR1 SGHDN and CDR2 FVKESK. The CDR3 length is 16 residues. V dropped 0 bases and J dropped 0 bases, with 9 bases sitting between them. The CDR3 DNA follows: TGTGCCAGCAGCCAAGATTGGAGGGGCTCTGGAAACACCATATATTTT. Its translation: CASSQDWRGSGNTIYF.

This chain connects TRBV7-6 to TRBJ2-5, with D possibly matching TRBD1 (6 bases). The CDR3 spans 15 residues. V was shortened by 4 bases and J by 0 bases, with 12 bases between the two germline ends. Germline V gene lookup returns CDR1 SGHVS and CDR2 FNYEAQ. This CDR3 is CASSSGAGYQETQYF. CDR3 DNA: TGTGCCAGCAGCTCAGGGGCGGGCTACCAAGAGACCCAGTACTTC.

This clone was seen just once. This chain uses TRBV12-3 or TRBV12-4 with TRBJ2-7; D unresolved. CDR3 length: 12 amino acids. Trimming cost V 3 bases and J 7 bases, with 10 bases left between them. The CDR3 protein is CASSFDAGEQYF. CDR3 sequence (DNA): TGTGCCAGCAGTTTCGACGCCGGGGAGCAGTACTTC.

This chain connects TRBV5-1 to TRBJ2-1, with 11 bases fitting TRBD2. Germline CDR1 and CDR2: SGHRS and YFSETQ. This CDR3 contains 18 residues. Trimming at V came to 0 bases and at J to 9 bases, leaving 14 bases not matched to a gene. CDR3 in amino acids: CASSLEGTTSGSRSEQFF. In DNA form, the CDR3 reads TGCGCCAGCAGCTTGGAGGGTACCACTAGCGGGAGCCGGAGTGAGCAGTTCTTC.

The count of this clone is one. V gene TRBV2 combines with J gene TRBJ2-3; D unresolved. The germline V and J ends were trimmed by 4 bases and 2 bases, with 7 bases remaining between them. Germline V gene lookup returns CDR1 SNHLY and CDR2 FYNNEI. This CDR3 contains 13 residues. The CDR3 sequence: CASSGVATDTQYF. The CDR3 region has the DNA TGTGCCAGCAGTGGCGTAGCCACAGATACGCAGTATTTT.

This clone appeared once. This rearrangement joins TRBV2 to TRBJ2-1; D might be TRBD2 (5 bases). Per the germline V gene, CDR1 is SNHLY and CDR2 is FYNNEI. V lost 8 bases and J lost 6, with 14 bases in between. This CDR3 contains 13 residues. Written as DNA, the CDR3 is TGTGCCAGCGGCCCGAGGAGCGGCAATGAGCAGTTCTTC. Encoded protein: CASGPRSGNEQFF.

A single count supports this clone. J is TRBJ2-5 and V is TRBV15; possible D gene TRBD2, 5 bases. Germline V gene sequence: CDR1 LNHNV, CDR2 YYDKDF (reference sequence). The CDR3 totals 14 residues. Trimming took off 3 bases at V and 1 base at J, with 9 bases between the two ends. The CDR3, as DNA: TGTGCCACCAGCAGTGAAGCGGTCCAAGAGACCCAGTACTTC. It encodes CATSSEAVQETQYF. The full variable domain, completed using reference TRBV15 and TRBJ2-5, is DAMVIQNPRYQVTQFGKPVTLSCSQTLNHNVMYWYQQKSSQAPKLLFHYYDKDFNNEADTPDNFQSRRPNTSFCFLDIRSPGLGDTAMYLCATSSEAVQETQYFGPGTRLLVL.